These 27 T cell receptor beta chains were all obtained from the same sample, sequenced in a study of technical replicates of blood from several donors. Clones were sequenced by immunoSEQ multiplex PCR, and TCRdb holds only the in-frame ones, with some missing. The data hold some 77,000 clones, with around 90% observed a single time. The sample consisted of T cells isolated from PBMCs. All receptors derive from a human donor in good health.

This chain joins TRBV15 and TRBJ1-3; D remains unclear. Trimming cost V 0 bases and J 0 bases, with 9 bases left between them. Germline lookup yields CDR1 LNHNV and CDR2 YYDKDF (reference sequence). The CDR3 extends over 16 amino acids. CDR3 sequence: CATSREGEFSGNTIYF. Written as DNA, the CDR3 is TGTGCCACCAGCAGAGAGGGAGAGTTCTCTGGAAACACCATATATTTT.

The chain employs TRBV23-1 and TRBJ2-7, with 8 bases lining up with TRBD1. TRBV23-1 is assigned to the ORF class and has an uncertain function. The CDR3 is 15 amino acids. The V and J ends lost 0 bases and 6 bases, in that order; junction bases with no gene match: 7. For the CDR3, the DNA is TGCGCCAGCAGTCAATCTGGCAGGGGGCGGTTCGAGCAGTACTTC. Encoded protein: CASSQSGRGRFEQYF.

The chain uses TRBV11-2 and TRBJ1-3, with 7 positions matching TRBD1. Germline assignment: CDR1 SGHAT and CDR2 FQNNGV. The CDR3 is 14 amino acids. Trimming at V came to 1 base and at J to 3 bases, leaving 0 bases not matched to a gene. The DNA for the CDR3 is TGTGCCAGCAGCTTAGGGACAGGTGGAAACACCATATATTTT. Translated, it gives CASSLGTGGNTIYF.

This chain uses TRBV30 with TRBJ2-1, with D maybe TRBD2 (6 bases). CDR3 length: 15 residues. Germline CDR1 and CDR2: GTSNPN and SVGIG (reference sequence). The germline V and J ends were trimmed by 2 bases and 1 base, with 12 bases remaining between them. The CDR3 is CAWSTGGTSYNEQFF. CDR3 coding DNA: TGTGCCTGGAGTACTGGCGGGACGTCCTACAATGAGCAGTTCTTC.

The genes are TRBV4-1 and TRBJ1-2, with TRBD1 identical over 11 bases. Unmatched junction bases numbered 7, after V lost 0 bases and J lost 4 bases. The CDR3 consists of 17 residues. Germline CDR1 and CDR2: MGHRA and YSYEKL. CDR3 loop: CASSQDSSGTGGYGYTF. The CDR3, as DNA: TGCGCCAGCAGCCAAGATTCGTCCGGGACAGGGGGCTATGGCTACACCTTC.

The gene calls are TRBV6-5 and TRBJ1-5, with 9 bases that match TRBD1. The CDR3 extends over 13 amino acids. Germline CDR1 is MNHEY and CDR2 is SVGAGI. Trimming removed 5 bases from V and 7 bases from J; junction bases left unmatched: 3. DNA of the CDR3: TGTGCCAGCAGTAACAGGGGGCTACAGCCCCAGCATTTT. It is translated as CASSNRGLQPQHF.

The rearrangement links TRBV15 to TRBJ1-1, with 7 bases aligning to TRBD1. This CDR3 has 20 residues. The V gene's germline CDR1 is LNHNV and CDR2 YYDKDF (reference sequence). The J segment lost 0 bases and the V segment lost 0 bases, leaving 16 bases of the junction unmatched. CDR3 in DNA: TGTGCCACCAGCAGAGATAGTGGGGACAGTGAAGATTTCATGAACACTGAAGCTTTCTTT. It encodes CATSRDSGDSEDFMNTEAFF.

This chain connects TRBV28 to TRBJ2-1, with TRBD2 matching 7 bases. V lost 3 bases and J lost 9; bases outside the gene matches: 11. The CDR3 length is 15 residues. Germline-derived CDR1 and CDR2 are MDHEN and SYDVKM. The CDR3 DNA sequence: TGTGCCAGCAGTTTTGCGGGAGAGGGTTTAGGTGAGCAGTTCTTC. Translating it yields CASSFAGEGLGEQFF.

The chain combines TRBV7-2 with TRBJ1-3, with D possibly matching TRBD1 (6 bases). The germline V gene has CDR1 SGHTA and CDR2 FQGNSA. Deletions cut 1 base from V and 4 bases from J, with 14 bases between. The CDR3 totals 16 residues. The CDR3 sequence: CASSLVLIGGGNTIYF. CDR3 sequence (DNA): TGTGCCAGCAGCTTAGTCCTAATAGGGGGAGGAAACACCATATATTTT.

This clone appeared once. The chain links TRBV5-1 to TRBJ2-2, with D unresolved. Trimming removed 7 bases at V and 2 bases at J, with 12 bases between. The CDR3 sequence is 14 residues long. Germline assignment: CDR1 SGHRS and CDR2 YFSETQ. In nucleotides, the CDR3 is TGCGCCAGCTATACAGAAACTAACACCGGGGAGCTGTTTTTT. Translating it yields CASYTETNTGELFF.

The chain employs TRBV15 and TRBJ2-7, with a weak D call TRBD2 (5 bases). Germline CDR1 and CDR2: LNHNV and YYDKDF (reference sequence). V shed 5 bases and J shed 3 bases, with 5 bases lying between them. This CDR3 is built from 11 residues. CDR3 loop: CATSGSYEQYF. CDR3 DNA sequence: TGTGCCACCAGCGGGAGCTACGAGCAGTACTTC.

The chain carries TRBV7-9 and TRBJ2-7, with 10 bases matching TRBD2. Germline-derived CDR1 and CDR2 are SEHNR and FQNEAQ (reference sequence). The CDR3 contains 15 residues. Losses at the gene ends were 4 bases for V and 7 bases for J; bases not matched to a gene: 10. This CDR3 is CASSSVRLAGEEQYF. CDR3 bases: TGTGCCAGCAGCTCAGTGCGGCTAGCGGGAGAAGAGCAGTACTTC.

This clone was observed a single time. The J gene is TRBJ2-3, the V gene TRBV11-3, with 8 bases fitting TRBD2. V shed 8 bases, J shed 3 bases, and the junction held 10 bases outside the gene matches. From germline, CDR1 is SGHNT and CDR2 YENEEA. This CDR3 has 15 amino acids. The CDR3 nucleotides are TGTGCCAGCGGTACCCGAGGACTAGCTACAGATACGCAGTATTTT. This encodes CASGTRGLATDTQYF.

The chain carries TRBV27 and TRBJ1-1; D remains unclear. Deletions cut 0 bases from V and 8 bases from J, with 10 bases between. The CDR3 length is 13 residues. Germline V gene lookup returns CDR1 MNHEY and CDR2 SMNVEV (reference sequence). Here the CDR3 reads CASSLSRAGEAFF. The CDR3 DNA follows: TGTGCCAGCAGTTTATCACGGGCGGGGGAAGCTTTCTTT.

The chain combines TRBV5-6 with TRBJ2-1; maybe TRBD2 (5 bases). Germline assignment: CDR1 SGHDT and CDR2 YYEEEE. With 2 bases removed from V and 10 bases from J, the gap between germline ends came to 13 bases. The CDR3 covers 13 residues. The CDR3 spells CASSFRTEAEQFF. The CDR3 DNA reads as TGTGCCAGCAGCTTCCGGACGGAGGCGGAGCAGTTCTTC.

V and J are TRBV9 and TRBJ2-3; possibly TRBD2 for D (6 bases). The germline V gene has CDR1 SGDLS and CDR2 YYNGEE. The CDR3 is 14 residues long. V lost 0 bases and J 5 bases, leaving 10 bases between the germline ends. The CDR3 loop reads CASSVAGAGDTQYF. In nucleotides, the CDR3 is TGTGCCAGCAGCGTAGCGGGAGCAGGAGATACGCAGTATTTT. Looking up the rest from reference TRBV9 and TRBJ2-3 gives the full variable domain: DSGVTQTPKHLITATGQRVTLRCSPRSGDLSVYWYQQSLDQGLQFLIQYYNGEERAKGNILERFSAQQFPDLHSELNLSSLELGDSALYFCASSVAGAGDTQYFGPGTRLTVL.

The CDR3 region is CASSGQGLSSYNEQFF. The CDR3 coding sequence is TGTGCCAGCAGTGGACAGGGTCTAAGCTCCTACAATGAGCAGTTCTTC. The chain combines TRBV28 with TRBJ2-1, with 8 bases that match TRBD1. V was clipped by 5 bases and J by 0 bases; unmatched bases: 6. The CDR3 loop spans 16 amino acids. In germline, CDR1 is MDHEN, CDR2 SYDVKM.

The rearrangement links TRBV6-5 to TRBJ2-7; D is perhaps TRBD2 (6 bases). CDR3 length: 15 residues. CDR1 is MNHEY, CDR2 SVGAGI, per germline. With 0 bases removed from V and 4 bases from J, the gap between germline ends came to 13 bases. CDR3 coding DNA: TGTGCCAGCAGTTACTCGAGCGGGCCCGAATACGAGCAGTACTTC. Its translation is CASSYSSGPEYEQYF.

The chain carries TRBV7-2 and TRBJ1-1; possible D gene TRBD1, 5 bases. Trimming shortened V by 2 bases and J by 3 bases, and 10 bases separated the two germline ends. The germline V gene encodes CDR1 SGHTA and CDR2 FQGNSA. This CDR3 is 14 amino acids long. CDR3 DNA: TGTGCCAGCAGCTTATCTTGGGGGGACACTGAAGCTTTCTTT. It specifies CASSLSWGDTEAFF.

The chain carries TRBV10-3 and TRBJ2-3; TRBD2 matches 9 bases. Germline assignment: CDR1 ENHRY and CDR2 SYGVKD. Trimming took 6 bases from V and 2 from J; bases not matched to a gene: 6. The CDR3 length is 15 residues. CDR3 DNA: TGTGCCATCAGACTGCAGCGGGAGGACACAGATACGCAGTATTTT. As protein: CAIRLQREDTDTQYF.

The chain recombines TRBV4-2 with TRBJ2-7; 11 bases line up with TRBD2. Germline V lookup: CDR1 LGHNA, CDR2 YNFKEQ. J gave up 2 bases and V 0 bases, and 6 bases lay outside the gene matches. The CDR3 consists of 17 residues. CDR3 DNA sequence: TGTGCCAGCAGCCAAGATGGGGGGGGACTAGCGGCCTACGAGCAGTACTTC. Protein sequence: CASSQDGGGLAAYEQYF.

This sequence joins TRBV5-1 and TRBJ2-1, with TRBD1 as a possible D gene (5 bases). The germline V gene has CDR1 SGHRS and CDR2 YFSETQ. V shed 6 bases and J shed 11 bases, with 18 bases lying between them. CDR3 size: 13 residues. The CDR3 here is CASKSVGLDKQFF. The CDR3 nucleotides read TGCGCCAGCAAATCGGTGGGCCTGGACAAGCAGTTCTTC.

The rearrangement joins TRBV6-1 to TRBJ1-2, with D uncertain. CDR1 is MNHNS, CDR2 SASEGT, per germline. The CDR3 is 12 residues long. V shed 6 bases and J shed 3 bases, with 8 bases lying between them. The CDR3 sequence: CASSDTHYGYTF. CDR3 sequence (DNA): TGTGCCAGCAGCGACACCCACTATGGCTACACCTTC.

The chain joins TRBV25-1 to TRBJ2-5, with 9 bases aligning to TRBD2. The length of the CDR3 is 15 residues. V lost 2 bases and J lost 5; bases outside the gene matches: 6. From germline, CDR1 is MGHDK and CDR2 SYGVNS. CDR3 DNA sequence: TGTGCCAGCAGTGAAATAGCGGGAGCGGAGGAGACCCAGTACTTC. This codes for CASSEIAGAEETQYF. The entire variable domain, with the rest obtained from reference TRBV25-1 and TRBJ2-5, is as follows: EADIYQTPRYLVIGTGKKITLECSQTMGHDKMYWYQQDPGMELHLIHYSYGVNSTEKGDLSSESTVSRIRTEHFPLTLESARPSHTSQYLCASSEIAGAEETQYFGPGTRLLVL.

CDR3 coding DNA: TGCGCCAGCAGCCAAGGAGGTTACGAGACCCAGTACTTC. Its protein product is CASSQGGYETQYF. The chain uses TRBV4-1 and TRBJ2-5; D is unclear. The V gene lost 1 base and the J gene lost 5 bases, with 8 bases spanning the gap. The V gene's germline CDR1 is MGHRA and CDR2 YSYEKL. The CDR3 runs 13 residues.

This clone appeared a single time. The rearrangement joins TRBV9 to TRBJ1-2, with D tentatively TRBD1 (5 bases). Germline values: CDR1 SGDLS, CDR2 YYNGEE. CDR3 length: 12 amino acids. V was trimmed by 5 bases and J by 4 bases, leaving 9 bases between them. The CDR3 loop reads CASRTVTYGYTF. DNA of the CDR3: TGTGCCAGCAGGACAGTAACCTATGGCTACACCTTC.

The chain joins TRBV15 to TRBJ2-7; 7 bases align to TRBD1. Germline lookup yields CDR1 LNHNV and CDR2 YYDKDF (reference sequence). The CDR3 consists of 14 residues. The trim removed 0 bases at V and 3 bases at J, leaving 2 bases unmatched. As DNA, the CDR3 is TGTGCCACCAGCAGAGATGACAGGGTCTACGAGCAGTACTTC. This gives the protein CATSRDDRVYEQYF.